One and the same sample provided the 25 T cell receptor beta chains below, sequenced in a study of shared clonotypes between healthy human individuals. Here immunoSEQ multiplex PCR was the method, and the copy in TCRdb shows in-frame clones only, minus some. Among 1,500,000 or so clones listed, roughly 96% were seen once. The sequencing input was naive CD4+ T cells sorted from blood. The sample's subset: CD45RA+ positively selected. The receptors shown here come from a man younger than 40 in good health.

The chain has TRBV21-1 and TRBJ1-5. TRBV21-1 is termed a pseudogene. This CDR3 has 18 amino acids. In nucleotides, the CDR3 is TGTGCCAGCATCAGAAGGGAGGGCCCCCGGAGTTCCAATCAGCCCCAGCATTTT. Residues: CASIRREGPRSSNQPQHF.

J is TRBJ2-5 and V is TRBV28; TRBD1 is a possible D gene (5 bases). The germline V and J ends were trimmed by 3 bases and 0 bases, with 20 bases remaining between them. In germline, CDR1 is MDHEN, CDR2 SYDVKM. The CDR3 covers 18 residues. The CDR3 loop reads CASSFTTSGRVDQETQYF. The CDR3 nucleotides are TGTGCCAGCAGTTTCACCACTTCGGGCAGGGTGGACCAAGAGACCCAGTACTTC.

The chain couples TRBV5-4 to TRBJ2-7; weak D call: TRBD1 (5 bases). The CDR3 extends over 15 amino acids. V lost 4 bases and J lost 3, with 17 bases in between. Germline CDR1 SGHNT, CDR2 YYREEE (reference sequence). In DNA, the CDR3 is TGTGCCAGCAGCCTTCCAGGGTCTTCTGTCTACGAGCAGTACTTC. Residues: CASSLPGSSVYEQYF. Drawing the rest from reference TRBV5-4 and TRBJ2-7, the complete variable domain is ETGVTQSPTHLIKTRGQQVTLRCSSQSGHNTVSWYQQALGQGPQFIFQYYREEENGRGNFPPRFSGLQFPNYSSELNVNALELDDSALYLCASSLPGSSVYEQYFGPGTRLTVT.

The CDR3 spells CASSLYRDTNEKLFF. The CDR3 DNA is TGTGCCAGCAGCCTATACAGGGATACTAATGAAAAACTGTTTTTT. This rearrangement joins TRBV4-2 to TRBJ1-4, with D possibly TRBD1 on 6 matching bases. The CDR3 extends over 15 amino acids. Trimming took off 4 bases at V and 2 bases at J, with 11 bases between the two ends. Germline lookup yields CDR1 LGHNA and CDR2 YNFKEQ.

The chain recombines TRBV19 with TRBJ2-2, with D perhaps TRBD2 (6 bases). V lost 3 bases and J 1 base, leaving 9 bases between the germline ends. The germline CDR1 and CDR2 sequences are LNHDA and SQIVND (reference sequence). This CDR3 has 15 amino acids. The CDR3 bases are TGTGCCAGTAGTATGAGGGGACTGAACACCGGGGAGCTGTTTTTT. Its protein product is CASSMRGLNTGELFF.

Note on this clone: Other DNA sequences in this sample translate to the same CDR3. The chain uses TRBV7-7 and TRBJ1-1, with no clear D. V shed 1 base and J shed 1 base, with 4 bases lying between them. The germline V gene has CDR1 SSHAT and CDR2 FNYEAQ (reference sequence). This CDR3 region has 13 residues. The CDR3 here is CASSLDRNTEAFF. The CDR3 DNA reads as TGTGCCAGCAGCTTAGACCGGAACACTGAAGCTTTCTTT.

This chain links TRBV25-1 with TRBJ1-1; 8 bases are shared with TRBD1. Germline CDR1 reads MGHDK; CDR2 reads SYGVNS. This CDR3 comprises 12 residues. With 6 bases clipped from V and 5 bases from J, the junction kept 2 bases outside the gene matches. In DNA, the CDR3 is TGTGCCAGCAGACGGACAGGGACTGAAGCTTTCTTT. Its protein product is CASRRTGTEAFF.

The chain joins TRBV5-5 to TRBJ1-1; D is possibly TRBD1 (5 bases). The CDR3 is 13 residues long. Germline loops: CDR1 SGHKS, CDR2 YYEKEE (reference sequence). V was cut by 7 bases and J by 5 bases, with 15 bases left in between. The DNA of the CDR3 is TGTGCCAGCCGCGCCGGGGGATATACTGAAGCTTTCTTT. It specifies CASRAGGYTEAFF.

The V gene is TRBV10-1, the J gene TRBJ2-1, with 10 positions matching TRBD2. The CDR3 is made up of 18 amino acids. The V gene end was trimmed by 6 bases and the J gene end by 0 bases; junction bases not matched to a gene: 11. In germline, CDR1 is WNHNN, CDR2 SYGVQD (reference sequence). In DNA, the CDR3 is TGCGCCAGCAGCGCGAGCGGGAGGGATCCCAGCTCCTACAATGAGCAGTTCTTC. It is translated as CASSASGRDPSSYNEQFF.

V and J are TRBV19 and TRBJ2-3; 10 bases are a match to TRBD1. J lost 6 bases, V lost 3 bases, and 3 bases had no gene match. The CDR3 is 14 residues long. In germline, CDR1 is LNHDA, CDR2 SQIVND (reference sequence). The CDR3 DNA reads TGTGCCAGTAGTATGGGACAGGGGCTCGATACGCAGTATTTT. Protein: CASSMGQGLDTQYF. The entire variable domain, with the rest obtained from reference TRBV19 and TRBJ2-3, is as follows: DGGITQSPKYLFRKEGQNVTLSCEQNLNHDAMYWYRQDPGQGLRLIYYSQIVNDFQKGDIAEGYSVSREKKESFPLTVTSAQKNPTAFYLCASSMGQGLDTQYFGPGTRLTVL.

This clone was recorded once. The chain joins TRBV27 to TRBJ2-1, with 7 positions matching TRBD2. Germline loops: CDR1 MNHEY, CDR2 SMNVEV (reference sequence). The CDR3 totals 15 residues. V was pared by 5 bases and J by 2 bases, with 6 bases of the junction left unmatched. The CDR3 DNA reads TGTGCCAGCAGTCCCCGCGGGAGTACCTACAATGAGCAGTTCTTC. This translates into CASSPRGSTYNEQFF.

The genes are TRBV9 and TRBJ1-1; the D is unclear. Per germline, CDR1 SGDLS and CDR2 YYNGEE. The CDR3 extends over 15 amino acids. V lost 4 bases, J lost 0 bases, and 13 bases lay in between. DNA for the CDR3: TGTGCCAGCAGCCCGACCGGCACGATGAACACTGAAGCTTTCTTT. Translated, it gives CASSPTGTMNTEAFF.

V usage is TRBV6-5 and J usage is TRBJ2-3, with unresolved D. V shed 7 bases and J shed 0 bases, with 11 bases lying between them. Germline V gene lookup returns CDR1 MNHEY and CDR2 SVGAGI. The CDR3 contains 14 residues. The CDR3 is CASNLGTSTDTQYF. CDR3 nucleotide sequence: TGTGCCAGCAATCTCGGAACTAGCACAGATACGCAGTATTTT.

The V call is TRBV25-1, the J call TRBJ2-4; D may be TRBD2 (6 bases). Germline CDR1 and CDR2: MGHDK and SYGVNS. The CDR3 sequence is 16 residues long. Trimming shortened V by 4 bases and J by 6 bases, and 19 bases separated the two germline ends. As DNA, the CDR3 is TGTGCCAGCAGTGTACCCGGGGGTGGGAGTTTAAACATTCAGTACTTC. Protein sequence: CASSVPGGGSLNIQYF. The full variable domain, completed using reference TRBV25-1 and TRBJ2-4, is EADIYQTPRYLVIGTGKKITLECSQTMGHDKMYWYQQDPGMELHLIHYSYGVNSTEKGDLSSESTVSRIRTEHFPLTLESARPSHTSQYLCASSVPGGGSLNIQYFGAGTRLSVL.

Here the CDR3 reads CAWETGQETQYF. CDR3 DNA: TGTGCCTGGGAGACGGGCCAAGAGACCCAGTACTTC. The genes are TRBV30 and TRBJ2-5; D gene uncertain. In germline, CDR1 is GTSNPN, CDR2 SVGIG (reference sequence). The CDR3 loop spans 12 amino acids. V lost 5 bases, J lost 1 base, and 8 bases lay in between. The full variable domain, its missing parts supplied by reference TRBV30 and TRBJ2-5, is SQTIHQWPATLVQPVGSPLSLECTVEGTSNPNLYWYRQAAGRGLQLLFYSVGIGQISSEVPQNLSASRPQDRQFILSSKKLLLSDSGFYLCAWETGQETQYFGPGTRLLVL.

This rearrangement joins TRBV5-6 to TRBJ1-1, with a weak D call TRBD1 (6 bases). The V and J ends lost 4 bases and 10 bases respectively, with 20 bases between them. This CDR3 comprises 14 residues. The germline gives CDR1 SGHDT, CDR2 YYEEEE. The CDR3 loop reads CASSTFGPEGVAFF. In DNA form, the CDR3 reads TGTGCCAGCAGCACCTTCGGGCCCGAGGGGGTAGCTTTCTTT. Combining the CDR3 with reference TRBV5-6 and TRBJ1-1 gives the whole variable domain DAGVTQSPTHLIKTRGQQVTLRCSPKSGHDTVSWYQQALGQGPQFIFQYYEEEERQRGNFPDRFSGHQFPNYSSELNVNALLLGDSALYLCASSTFGPEGVAFFGQGTRLTVV.

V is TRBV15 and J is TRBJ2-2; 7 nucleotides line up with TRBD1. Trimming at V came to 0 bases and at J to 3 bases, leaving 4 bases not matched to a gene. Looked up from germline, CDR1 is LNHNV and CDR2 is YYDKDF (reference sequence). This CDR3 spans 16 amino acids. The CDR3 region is CATSREGQVYTGELFF. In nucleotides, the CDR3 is TGTGCCACCAGCAGAGAAGGACAGGTGTACACCGGGGAGCTGTTTTTT.

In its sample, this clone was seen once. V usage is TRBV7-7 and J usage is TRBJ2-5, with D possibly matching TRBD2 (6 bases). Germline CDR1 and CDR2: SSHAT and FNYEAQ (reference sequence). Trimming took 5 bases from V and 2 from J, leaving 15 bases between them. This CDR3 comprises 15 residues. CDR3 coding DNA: TGTGCCAGCAGCATTAGCGGCACCCATCAAGAGACCCAGTACTTC. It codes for CASSISGTHQETQYF.

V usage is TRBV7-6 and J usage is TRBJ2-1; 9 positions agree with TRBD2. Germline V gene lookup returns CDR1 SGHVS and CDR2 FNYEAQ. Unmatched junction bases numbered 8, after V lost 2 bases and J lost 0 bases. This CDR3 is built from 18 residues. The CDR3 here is CASSLRALSGSSYNEQFF. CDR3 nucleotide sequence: TGTGCCAGCAGCTTAAGGGCACTTAGCGGGAGCTCCTACAATGAGCAGTTCTTC.

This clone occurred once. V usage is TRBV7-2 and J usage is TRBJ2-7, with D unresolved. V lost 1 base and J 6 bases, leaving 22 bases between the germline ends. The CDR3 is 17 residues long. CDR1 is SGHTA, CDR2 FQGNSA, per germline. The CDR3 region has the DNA TGTGCCAGCAGCTTAGGGCAGGCCATGAACCCGGTGGTCGAGCAGTACTTC. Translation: CASSLGQAMNPVVEQYF.

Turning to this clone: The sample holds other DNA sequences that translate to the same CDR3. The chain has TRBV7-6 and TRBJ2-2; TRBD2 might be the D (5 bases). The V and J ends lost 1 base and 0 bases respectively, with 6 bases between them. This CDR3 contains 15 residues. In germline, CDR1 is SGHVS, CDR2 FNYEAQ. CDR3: CASSLGGPNTGELFF. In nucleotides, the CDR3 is TGTGCCAGCAGCTTAGGCGGGCCGAACACCGGGGAGCTGTTTTTT.

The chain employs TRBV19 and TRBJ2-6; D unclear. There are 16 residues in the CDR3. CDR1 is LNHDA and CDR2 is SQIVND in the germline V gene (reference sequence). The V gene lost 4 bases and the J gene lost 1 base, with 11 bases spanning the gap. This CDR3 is CASSTNSPSGANVLTF. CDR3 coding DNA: TGTGCCAGTAGTACAAACTCTCCTTCTGGGGCCAACGTCCTGACTTTC.

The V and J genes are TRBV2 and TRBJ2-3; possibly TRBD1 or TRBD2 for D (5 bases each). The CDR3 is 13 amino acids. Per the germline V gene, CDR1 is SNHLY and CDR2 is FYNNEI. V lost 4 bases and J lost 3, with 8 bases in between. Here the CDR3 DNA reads TGTGCCAGCAGTGTAGAGGGGACAGATACGCAGTATTTT. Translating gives CASSVEGTDTQYF.

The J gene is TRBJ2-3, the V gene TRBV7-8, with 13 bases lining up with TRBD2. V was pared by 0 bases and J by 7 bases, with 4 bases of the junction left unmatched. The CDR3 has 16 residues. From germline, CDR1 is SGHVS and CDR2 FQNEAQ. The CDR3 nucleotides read TGTGCCAGCAGCTTAGCTACTAGCGGGAGGGGAAATACGCAGTATTTT. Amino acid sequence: CASSLATSGRGNTQYF.

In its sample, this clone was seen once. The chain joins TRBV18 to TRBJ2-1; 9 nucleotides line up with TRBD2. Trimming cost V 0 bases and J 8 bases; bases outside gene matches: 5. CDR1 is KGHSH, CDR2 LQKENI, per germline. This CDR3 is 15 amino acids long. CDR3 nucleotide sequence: TGTGCCAGCTCACCACCCGGCGGGAGGGCCCATGAGCAGTTCTTC. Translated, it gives CASSPPGGRAHEQFF.